This T cell receptor (beta chain) was retrieved from a study of technical replicates of blood from several donors. Germline lookup yields CDR1 LNHDA and CDR2 SQIVND (reference sequence). This CDR3 is 15 amino acids long. Trimming stripped 3 bases from V and 5 bases from J, with 16 bases between. Method: immunoSEQ multiplex PCR; TCRdb's copy keeps in-frame clones and lacks some. The sample includes tens of thousands of clones, 91% of them seen just once. Material for sequencing was T cells isolated from PBMCs. This chain connects TRBV19 to TRBJ1-2; the D gene is possibly TRBD1 (6 bases). This sequence was found in a human donor in good health. Some clones in this sample may be carry-over from other donors' samples. The CDR3, as DNA: TGTGCCAGTAGTATTACAACAGGGTCAGGGTATGGCTACACCTTC. Its translation: CASSITTGSGYGYTF.